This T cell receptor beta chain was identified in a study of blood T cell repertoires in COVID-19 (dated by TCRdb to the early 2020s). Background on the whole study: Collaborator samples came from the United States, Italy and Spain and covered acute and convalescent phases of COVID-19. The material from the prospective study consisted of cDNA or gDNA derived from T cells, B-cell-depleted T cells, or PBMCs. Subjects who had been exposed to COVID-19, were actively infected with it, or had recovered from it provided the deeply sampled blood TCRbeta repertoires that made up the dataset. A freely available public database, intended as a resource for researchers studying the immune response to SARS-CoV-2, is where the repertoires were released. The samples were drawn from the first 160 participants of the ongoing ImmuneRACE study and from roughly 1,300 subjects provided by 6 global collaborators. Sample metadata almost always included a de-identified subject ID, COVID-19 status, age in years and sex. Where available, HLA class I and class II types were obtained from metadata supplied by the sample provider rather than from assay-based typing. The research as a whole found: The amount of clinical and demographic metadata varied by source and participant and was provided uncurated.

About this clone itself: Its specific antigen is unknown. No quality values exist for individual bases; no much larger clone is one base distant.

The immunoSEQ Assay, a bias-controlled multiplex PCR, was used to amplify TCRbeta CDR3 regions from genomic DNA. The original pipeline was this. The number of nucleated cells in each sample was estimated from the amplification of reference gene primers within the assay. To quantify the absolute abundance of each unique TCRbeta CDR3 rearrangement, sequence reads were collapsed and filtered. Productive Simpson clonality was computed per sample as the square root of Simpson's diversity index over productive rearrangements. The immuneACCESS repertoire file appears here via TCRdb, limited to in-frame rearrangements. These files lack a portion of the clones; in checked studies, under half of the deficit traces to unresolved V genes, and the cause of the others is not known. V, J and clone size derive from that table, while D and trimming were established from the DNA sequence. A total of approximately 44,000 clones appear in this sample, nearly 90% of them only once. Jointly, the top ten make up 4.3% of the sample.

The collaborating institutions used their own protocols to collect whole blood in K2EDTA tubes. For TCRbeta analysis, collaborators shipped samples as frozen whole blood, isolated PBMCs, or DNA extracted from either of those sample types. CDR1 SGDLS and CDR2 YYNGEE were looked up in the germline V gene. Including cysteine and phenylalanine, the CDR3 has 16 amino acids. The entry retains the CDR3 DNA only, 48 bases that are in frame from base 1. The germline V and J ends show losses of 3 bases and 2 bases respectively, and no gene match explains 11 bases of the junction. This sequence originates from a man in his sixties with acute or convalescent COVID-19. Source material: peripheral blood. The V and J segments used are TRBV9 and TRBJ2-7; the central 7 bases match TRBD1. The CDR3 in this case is CASSATTGSSTYEQYF. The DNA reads TGTGCCAGCAGCGCGACGACAGGGTCCTCGACCTACGAGCAGTACTTC. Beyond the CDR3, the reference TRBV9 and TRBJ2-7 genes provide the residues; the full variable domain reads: DSGVTQTPKHLITATGQRVTLRCSPRSGDLSVYWYQQSLDQGLQFLIQYYNGEERAKGNILERFSAQQFPDLHSELNLSSLELGDSALYFCASSATTGSSTYEQYFGPGTRLTVT.